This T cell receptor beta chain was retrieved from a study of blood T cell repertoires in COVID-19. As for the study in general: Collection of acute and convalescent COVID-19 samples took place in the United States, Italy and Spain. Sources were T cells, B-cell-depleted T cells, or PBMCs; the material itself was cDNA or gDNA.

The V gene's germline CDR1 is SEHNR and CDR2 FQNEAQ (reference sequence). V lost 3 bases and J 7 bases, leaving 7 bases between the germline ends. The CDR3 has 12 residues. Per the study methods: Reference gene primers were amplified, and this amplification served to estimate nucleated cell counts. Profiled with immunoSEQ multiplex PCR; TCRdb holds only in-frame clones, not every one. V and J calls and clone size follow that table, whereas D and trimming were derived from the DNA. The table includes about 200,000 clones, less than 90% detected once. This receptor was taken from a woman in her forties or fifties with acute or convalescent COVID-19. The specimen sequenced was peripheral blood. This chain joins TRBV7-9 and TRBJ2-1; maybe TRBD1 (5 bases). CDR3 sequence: CASSLKGNEQFF. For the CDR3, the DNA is TGTGCCAGCAGCTTGAAGGGGAATGAGCAGTTCTTC.